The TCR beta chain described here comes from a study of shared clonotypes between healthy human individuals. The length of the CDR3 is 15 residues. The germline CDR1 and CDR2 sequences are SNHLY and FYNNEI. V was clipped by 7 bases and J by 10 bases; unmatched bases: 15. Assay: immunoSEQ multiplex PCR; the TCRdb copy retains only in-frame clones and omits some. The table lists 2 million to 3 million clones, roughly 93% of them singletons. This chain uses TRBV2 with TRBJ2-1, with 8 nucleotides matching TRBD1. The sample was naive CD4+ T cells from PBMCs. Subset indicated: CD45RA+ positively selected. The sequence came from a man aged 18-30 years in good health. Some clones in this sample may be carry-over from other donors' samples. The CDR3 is CASTRDRLHRGEQFF. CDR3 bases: TGTGCCAGCACTAGGGACAGGCTCCACCGCGGAGAGCAGTTCTTC.